This is a list of T cell receptor beta chains from one sample in a study of early T cells in non-severe SARS-CoV-2 infection. MiXCR was run by TCRdb on the 5' RACE reads, yielding one entry per CDR3 protein. This sample has under 85,000 distinct CDR3 sequences; 11% occur once, and the top ten carry roughly 6%. The sample was whole blood, taken at baseline. The receptor source for this set is an adult who was a healthcare worker with PCR-confirmed SARS-CoV-2 infection or an uninfected control (not recorded which). CDR3s leave out the opening cysteine and the closing phenylalanine or tryptophan. The order of the fields is V gene, J gene, CDR3 protein.

V gene: TRBV3-1
J gene: TRBJ2-3
CDR3 protein: ASKPGLAGGSTDTQY

V gene: TRBV30
J gene: TRBJ1-1
CDR3 protein: AWSVRRGYTEAF

V gene: TRBV7-9
J gene: TRBJ2-3
CDR3 protein: ASSYISGNTQY

V gene: TRBV6-5
J gene: TRBJ1-4
CDR3 protein: ASRAGPEKLF

V gene: TRBV30
J gene: TRBJ2-2
CDR3 protein: AWSVKGTGELF

V gene: TRBV3-1
J gene: TRBJ1-1
CDR3 protein: ASSHGDGAF

V gene: TRBV6-2/TRBV6-3
J gene: TRBJ2-3
CDR3 protein: ASSYSRLDLSTDTQY

V gene: TRBV18
J gene: TRBJ2-7
CDR3 protein: ASSPGSGGYGRDEQY

V gene: TRBV5-4
J gene: TRBJ1-1
CDR3 protein: ASSLQGVMNTEAF

V gene: TRBV3-1
J gene: TRBJ2-1
CDR3 protein: ASSQGLAGEGLQF

V gene: TRBV27
J gene: TRBJ1-3
CDR3 protein: ASSLVPPWFPSGNTIY

V gene: TRBV19
J gene: TRBJ1-4
CDR3 protein: ASSLTGVDEKLF

V gene: TRBV29-1
J gene: TRBJ2-1
CDR3 protein: SVKGRAYNEQF

V gene: TRBV18
J gene: TRBJ2-1
CDR3 protein: ASSLSPYGGRARGNEQF

V gene: TRBV20-1
J gene: TRBJ2-7
CDR3 protein: SAGGELAGSHEQY

V gene: TRBV3-1
J gene: TRBJ2-7
CDR3 protein: ASSQVGRGIYEQY

V gene: TRBV18
J gene: TRBJ2-7
CDR3 protein: ASSRNSYEQY

V gene: TRBV6-2/TRBV6-3
J gene: TRBJ1-4
CDR3 protein: ASSSVTGAYEKLF

V gene: TRBV6-5
J gene: TRBJ2-7
CDR3 protein: ASSPGTGTEY

V gene: TRBV2
J gene: TRBJ2-1
CDR3 protein: ASTVTHEQF

V gene: TRBV20-1
J gene: TRBJ2-3
CDR3 protein: SATAGASWDTQY

V gene: TRBV19
J gene: TRBJ2-1
CDR3 protein: ASSIRGGRANEQF